Listed below are T cell receptor beta chains from one sample, sequenced in a study of T cell repertoires in ileal Crohn's disease. This table comes from immunoSEQ multiplex PCR, and its TCRdb copy is limited to in-frame clones, with some not included. The table records some 10,000 clones, 79% of them present only once. Sequencing was carried out using ileal tissue. The receptors were gathered from an adult with Crohn's disease. Both conserved end residues are part of each CDR3. The order of the fields is J gene, V gene, D gene, clone size, CDR3 DNA, CDR3 protein. D genes are given only for firm matches. Clone size appears in some rows only: once, few, many, or a class for an expanded clone.

>TRBJ1-1|TRBV15|TRBD1|once
TGTGCCACCAGCAGGAGACAGGGGGTAATCACTGAAGCTTTCTTT
CATSRRQGVITEAFF
>TRBJ2-5|TRBV29-1|NA|NA
TGCAGCGCCCTGAGGGGGGGAGGAGAAGAGACCCAGTACTTC
CSALRGGGEETQYF
>TRBJ1-4|TRBV5-1|TRBD1|NA
TGCGCCAGCAGCTCGACAGGGACCACTAATGAAAAACTGTTTTTT
CASSSTGTTNEKLFF
>TRBJ1-1|TRBV10-1|TRBD1|NA
TGCGCCAGCAGTGCCGAGACAGGGGTGACTGAAGCTTTCTTT
CASSAETGVTEAFF
>TRBJ2-7|TRBV29-1|NA|once
TGCAGCGGACAAATTCGACAGCAAGGCGAGCAGTACTTC
CSGQIRQQGEQYF
>TRBJ1-1|TRBV5-4|NA|few
TGTGCCAGCAGCGGGGGAGGGAACACTGAAGCTTTCTTT
CASSGGGNTEAFF
>TRBJ2-2|TRBV19|NA|NA
TGTGCCAGTAAATTCTCAGATTTGTCCGGGGAGCTGTTTTTT
CASKFSDLSGELFF
>TRBJ1-2|TRBV2|TRBD1|NA
TGTGCCAGCAATTTTGGGCAGGGGGCTTGGGATGGCTACACCTTC
CASNFGQGAWDGYTF
>TRBJ2-7|TRBV18|NA|few
TGTGCCAGCTCCCTTGGGGGGGGCTTTACCACCGAGCAGTACTTC
CASSLGGGFTTEQYF
>TRBJ1-6|TRBV4-2|NA|NA
TGTGCCAGCAGCCAAGATACAGATTCACCCCTCCACTTT
CASSQDTDSPLHF
>TRBJ2-7|TRBV30|NA|NA
TGTGCCTGGAGTCCCGGACGGAGGATTGAGCAGTACTTC
CAWSPGRRIEQYF
>TRBJ2-7|TRBV10-2|NA|NA
TGCGCCAGCAGTGAAGGGTACAGGGTGTCATTAAAATCGTCCTACGAGCAGTACTTC
CASSEGYRVSLKSSYEQYF
>TRBJ1-5|TRBV19|NA|NA
TGTGCCAGTACTGACGGGGTCTGGCCCCAGCATTTT
CASTDGVWPQHF
>TRBJ2-5|TRBV7-9|TRBD1|once
TGTGCCAGCAGCTTAGGGACAGGGAACCAAGAGACCCAGTACTTC
CASSLGTGNQETQYF
>TRBJ1-5|TRBV29-1|TRBD1|NA
TGCAGCGCAAAAGGGGGCGCGCCTCAGCCCCAGCATTTT
CSAKGGAPQPQHF
>TRBJ2-1|TRBV4-2|TRBD2|NA
TGTGCCAGCAGCCAAGATAGCGGGGGGGCCTACAATGAGCAGTTCTTC
CASSQDSGGAYNEQFF
>TRBJ1-4|TRBV30|NA|NA
TGTGCCTGGAGTTCACGGGTATCGGTTTTTGAAAAACTGTTTTTT
CAWSSRVSVFEKLFF
>TRBJ1-4|TRBV7-2|NA|NA
TGTGCCAGCAGCCCCACCAGGGTGGGGGAAAAACTGTTTTTT
CASSPTRVGEKLFF
>TRBJ2-5|TRBV5-1|TRBD1|NA
TGCGCCAGCAGCTTGAGGATAGTGGGACAGCAAGAGACCCAGTACTTC
CASSLRIVGQQETQYF
>TRBJ1-2|TRBV5-1|NA|NA
TGCGCCAGCAGCTTGGAAACGGTCCCGCCGGGCTACACCTTC
CASSLETVPPGYTF
>TRBJ1-2|TRBV5-4|NA|NA
TGTGCCAGCAGTTTTGACAGGCCAGTGGCTGGCTACACCTTC
CASSFDRPVAGYTF
>TRBJ1-2|TRBV2|NA|NA
TGTGCCAGCAGTGAAAGGGGCCTGGCGGATGGCTACACCTTC
CASSERGLADGYTF
>TRBJ1-2|TRBV9|NA|once
TGTGCCAGCAGCGCCGGCGGGTTTACCCCCCGAGGCTACACCTTC
CASSAGGFTPRGYTF
>TRBJ1-6|TRBV5-1|NA|NA
TGCGCCAGCAGCTTGATGACGGGGGAGAATTCACCCCTCCACTTT
CASSLMTGENSPLHF
>TRBJ2-4|TRBV2|NA|NA
TGTGCCAGCAGGGAGCGGGCGAGGCAGGGAGCCGTAGGAGACATTCAGTACTTC
CASRERARQGAVGDIQYF
>TRBJ2-5|TRBV9|TRBD2|few
TGTGCCAGCAGCGGCAAGTCGGGGGGGCGACAAGAGACCCAGTACTTC
CASSGKSGGRQETQYF
>TRBJ1-3|TRBV5-6|NA|NA
TGTGCCAGCAGCCCCCGGGACACCGTGGCCTCTGGAAACACCATATATTTT
CASSPRDTVASGNTIYF
>TRBJ1-3|TRBV7-9|NA|few
TGTGCCAGCAGCCATTTAACAGGGTATCATGGAAACACCATATATTTT
CASSHLTGYHGNTIYF
>TRBJ1-6|TRBV4-1|NA|NA
TGCGCCAGCAGCCAAAGTATAGGGGGTAATTCACCCCTCCACTTT
CASSQSIGGNSPLHF
>TRBJ2-1|TRBV7-6|TRBD1|NA
TGTGCCAGCAGCTTAGGGCAGGGGGCAGGGGAGCAGTTCTTC
CASSLGQGAGEQFF
>TRBJ1-2|TRBV18|TRBD1|NA
TGTGCCAGCTCACACCGCCGACAGGGGGCCAGCTATGGCTACACCTTC
CASSHRRQGASYGYTF
>TRBJ2-1|TRBV19|NA|NA
TGTGCCAGTACCCAAACAGAGATAGCCTACAATGAGCAGTTCTTC
CASTQTEIAYNEQFF
>TRBJ1-6|TRBV7-9|TRBD1|NA
TGTGCCAGCAGCATTGGGACAGGGGATAATTCACCCCTCCACTTT
CASSIGTGDNSPLHF
>TRBJ1-2|TRBV5-5|NA|NA
TGTGCCAGCAAGCTGGAGGGTTTCGACTATGGCTACACCTTC
CASKLEGFDYGYTF
>TRBJ2-3|TRBV14|TRBD1|NA
TGTGCCAGCAGCCGGGACAGGCTACAGAATACGCAGTATTTT
CASSRDRLQNTQYF
>TRBJ1-1|TRBV19|NA|NA
TGTGCCAGCCGCCGAGGAGGCCCGGTGGCTTTCTTT
CASRRGGPVAFF
>TRBJ1-2|TRBV20-1|NA|NA
TGCAGTGCCCGACCAGGACTAGGCTACACCTTC
CSARPGLGYTF
>TRBJ1-6|TRBV5-8|NA|NA
TGTGCCAGCAGCTTGGACCGGGGAAGATCACCCCTCCACTTT
CASSLDRGRSPLHF
>TRBJ1-1|TRBV30|TRBD1|NA
TGTGCCTGGAGGAGACAGGGGGCCGCAGGCGCTGAAGCTTTCTTT
CAWRRQGAAGAEAFF
>TRBJ1-3|TRBV4-1|NA|NA
TGCGCCAGCAGAGCCTCCGGGGGAAACACCATATATTTT
CASRASGGNTIYF
>TRBJ1-2|TRBV10-3|TRBD1|once
TGTGCCATCAGTGCTAGTCGGGACAGGACGTCTAACTATGGCTACACCTTC
CAISASRDRTSNYGYTF
>TRBJ1-1|TRBV11-2|TRBD1|NA
TGTGCCAGCAGCTTACCCCGGACAGGGACGGAAGCTTTCTTT
CASSLPRTGTEAFF
>TRBJ1-2|TRBV9|NA|NA
TGTGCCAGCAGCGCGGACAGTCGAAATTCCTATGGCTACACCTTC
CASSADSRNSYGYTF
>TRBJ1-1|TRBV6-5|NA|NA
TGTGCCAGCAGTTTACAGGGTCAGGTTCTGGCTTTCTTT
CASSLQGQVLAFF
>TRBJ2-7|TRBV2|TRBD1|NA
TGTGCCAGCAGCGGGACAGGGACTTTAGGAGAATTC
CASSGTGTLGEF
>TRBJ2-3|TRBV6-5|NA|NA
TGTGCCAGCAGTTCTCTTTATAGCACAGATACGCAGTATTTT
CASSSLYSTDTQYF
>TRBJ1-4|TRBV10-3|NA|NA
TGTGCCATCCGTCGGGATTCAACTAATGAAAAACTGTTTTTT
CAIRRDSTNEKLFF
>TRBJ2-2|TRBV11-2|NA|NA
TGTGCCAGCAGCTTAGTACTTAGCGGCACCGGGGAGCTGTTTTTT
CASSLVLSGTGELFF
>TRBJ1-1|TRBV4-2|NA|NA
TGTGCCAGCAGCCTTGTCGGGGGGCCTGAAGCTTTCTTT
CASSLVGGPEAFF
>TRBJ2-7|TRBV5-1|TRBD1|NA
TGCGCCAGCAGCTTGGGACAGGGAACCTCCTACGAGCAGTACTTC
CASSLGQGTSYEQYF
>TRBJ2-7|TRBV2|NA|NA
TGTGCCAGCAGTGAACTGTGGGGGGGCCTCTACGAGCAGTACTTC
CASSELWGGLYEQYF
>TRBJ1-2|TRBV9|TRBD1|NA
TGTGCCAGCAGCACTTCCGGGACAGACTATGGCTACACCTTC
CASSTSGTDYGYTF
>TRBJ2-1|TRBV6-4|TRBD2|NA
TGTGCCAGCAGTGACGGGGGACTAGCGGGGGCAGTGGGTGAGCAGTTCTTC
CASSDGGLAGAVGEQFF